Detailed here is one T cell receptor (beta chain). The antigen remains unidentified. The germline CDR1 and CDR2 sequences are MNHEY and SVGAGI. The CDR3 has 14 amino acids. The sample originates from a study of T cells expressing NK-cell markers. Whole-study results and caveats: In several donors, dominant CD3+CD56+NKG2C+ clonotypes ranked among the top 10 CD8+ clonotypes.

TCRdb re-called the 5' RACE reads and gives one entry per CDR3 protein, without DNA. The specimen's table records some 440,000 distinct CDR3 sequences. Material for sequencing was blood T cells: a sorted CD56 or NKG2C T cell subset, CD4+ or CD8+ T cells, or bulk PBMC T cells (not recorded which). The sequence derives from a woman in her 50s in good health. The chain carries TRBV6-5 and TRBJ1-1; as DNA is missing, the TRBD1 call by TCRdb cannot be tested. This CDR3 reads CASSYGGPNTEAFF.